A selection of T cell receptor beta chains follows, all from one sample in a study of blood T cell repertoires in COVID-19. The table came from immunoSEQ multiplex PCR; TCRdb's copy has only in-frame clones and leaves some out. Seen here are over 200,000 clones, under 90% observed once, and the top ten hold 1.8%. The source material was PBMCs or T cells enriched from blood (not recorded which). The receptors here all came from a man between 60 and 75 years old who had recovered from COVID-19. The CDR3 runs from the conserved cysteine through the conserved F or W. The D gene is left open where the match is weak. Clone size, where shown, is once, few, many, or a class for clones that have expanded.

v_call	d_call	j_call	clone_size	cdr3_aa	cdr3_nt
TRBV7-2	.	TRBJ1-4	.	CASRKAGGNEKLFF	TGTGCCAGCAGGAAAGCGGGGGGAAATGAAAAACTGTTTTTT
TRBV29-1	TRBD2	TRBJ2-4	.	CSVDLAGDSKNIQYF	TGCAGCGTTGACCTAGCGGGGGACTCCAAAAACATTCAGTACTTC
TRBV7-2	TRBD2	TRBJ2-3	.	CASSFPAGSDTQYF	TGTGCCAGCAGCTTTCCAGCGGGGTCAGATACGCAGTATTTT
TRBV29-1	TRBD1	TRBJ1-2	few	CSVGRQGAIYGYTF	TGCAGCGTTGGGAGACAGGGGGCGATCTATGGCTACACCTTC
TRBV6-2/TRBV6-3	TRBD1	TRBJ1-5	.	CASSTYRGGYNQPQHF	TGTGCCAGCAGTACCTACAGGGGTGGGTATAATCAGCCCCAGCATTTT
TRBV7-2	TRBD2	TRBJ2-2	.	CASSLSLADTGELFF	TGTGCCAGCAGCTTAAGTCTAGCGGATACCGGGGAGCTGTTTTTT
TRBV15	.	TRBJ1-1	.	CATSRGKGANTEAFF	TGTGCCACCAGCAGAGGAAAGGGAGCTAACACTGAAGCTTTCTTT
TRBV7-2	.	TRBJ1-1	.	CASRLGGATEAFF	TGTGCCAGCCGCCTTGGGGGGGCCACTGAAGCTTTCTTT
TRBV3-1/TRBV3-2	.	TRBJ2-1	.	CASSPNRGEQFF	TGTGCCAGCAGCCCTAACCGGGGTGAGCAGTTCTTC
TRBV11-2	.	TRBJ1-4	.	CASSLRGPAGHNEKLFF	TGTGCCAGCAGCCTAAGGGGCCCCGCGGGGCATAATGAAAAACTGTTTTTT
TRBV29-1	TRBD2	TRBJ2-1	once	CSVDNSGAGYNEQFF	TGCAGCGTTGATAATAGCGGGGCCGGCTACAATGAGCAGTTCTTC
TRBV5-6	TRBD1	TRBJ2-2	.	CASRNTGGFGELFF	TGTGCCAGCAGGAATACAGGGGGCTTCGGGGAGCTGTTTTTT
TRBV4-3	.	TRBJ2-5	.	CASSQEVTGGQETQYF	TGCGCCAGCAGCCAAGAAGTAACCGGGGGCCAAGAGACCCAGTACTTC
TRBV11-2	.	TRBJ2-2	.	CASRVQGSFGELFF	TGTGCCAGCAGGGTTCAGGGGTCCTTCGGGGAGCTGTTTTTT
TRBV20-1	.	TRBJ1-2	.	CSARDERGYTF	TGCAGTGCTAGAGACGAGAGGGGCTACACCTTC
TRBV2	TRBD1	TRBJ2-1	.	CASRGPGTGIDEQFF	TGTGCCAGCAGGGGTCCCGGGACAGGGATCGATGAGCAGTTCTTC
TRBV5-6	.	TRBJ1-4	once	CASSLVGAANEKLFF	TGTGCCAGCAGCTTGGTGGGGGCGGCTAATGAAAAACTGTTTTTT
TRBV6-5	.	TRBJ2-7	.	CASSYSPGRVYEQYF	TGTGCCAGCAGTTACTCGCCTGGCAGGGTATACGAGCAGTACTTC
TRBV15	.	TRBJ1-5	.	CATSREGMGHQPQHF	TGTGCCACCAGCAGAGAAGGAATGGGGCATCAGCCCCAGCATTTT
TRBV19	TRBD2	TRBJ2-1	.	CASTRLGGTYNEQFF	TGTGCCAGTACCCGGTTGGGGGGGACCTACAATGAGCAGTTCTTC
TRBV7-2	.	TRBJ2-7	once	CASSLSYEQYF	TGTGCCAGCAGTCTATCCTACGAGCAGTACTTC
TRBV2	.	TRBJ2-1	.	CASSESYANEQFF	TGTGCCAGCAGTGAATCCTACGCCAATGAGCAGTTCTTC
TRBV7-9	TRBD1	TRBJ2-5	few	CASSLALTGLWETQYF	TGTGCCAGCAGCTTAGCGTTGACAGGGTTGTGGGAGACCCAGTACTTC
TRBV30	TRBD1	TRBJ1-4	.	CAWSVRDRGYSTNEKLFF	TGTGCCTGGAGTGTACGAGACAGGGGATACTCAACTAATGAAAAACTGTTTTTT
TRBV24-1	TRBD1	TRBJ1-2	.	CATSDPNRGSYGYTF	TGTGCCACCAGTGACCCTAACAGGGGTAGCTATGGCTACACCTTC
TRBV7-2	TRBD2	TRBJ2-1	.	CASSFIPSGGDNEQFF	TGTGCCAGCAGCTTTATCCCTAGCGGGGGGGACAATGAGCAGTTCTTC
TRBV18	TRBD1	TRBJ1-6	.	CASSPLSGGGNSPLHF	TGTGCCAGCTCACCACTTTCAGGGGGCGGTAATTCACCCCTCCACTTT
TRBV6-5	.	TRBJ1-1	few	CASSYGSLGTEAFF	TGTGCCAGCAGTTACGGGAGCCTCGGCACTGAAGCTTTCTTT
TRBV11-2	.	TRBJ1-2	.	CASSPRGPSNYGYTF	TGTGCCAGCAGCCCCCGAGGGCCCTCGAACTATGGCTACACCTTC
TRBV7-8	.	TRBJ2-5	.	CASSSSSAGGETQYF	TGTGCCAGCAGCTCCTCGTCGGCAGGTGGAGAGACCCAGTACTTC
TRBV11-3	TRBD1	TRBJ2-3	.	CASSQMTGVDTQYF	TGTGCCAGCAGCCAGATGACAGGGGTAGATACGCAGTATTTT
TRBV2	TRBD1	TRBJ1-1	.	CASSEAGQIEKAFF	TGTGCCAGCAGTGAAGCGGGACAGATAGAAAAAGCTTTCTTT
TRBV7-9	.	TRBJ1-1	once	CASSLYGDRNTEAFF	TGTGCCAGCAGCTTATACGGGGATCGGAACACTGAAGCTTTCTTT
TRBV6-1	.	TRBJ2-1	few	CASSDRGLKTYNEQFF	TGTGCCAGCAGTGACAGGGGACTAAAAACCTACAATGAGCAGTTCTTC
TRBV29-1	TRBD1	TRBJ2-7	.	CSVVRDRTYEQYF	TGCAGCGTTGTGCGGGACAGGACCTACGAGCAGTACTTC
TRBV19	.	TRBJ1-6	.	CASRLYVGSPLHF	TGTGCCAGTAGGTTGTACGTCGGTTCACCCCTCCACTTT
TRBV4-3	TRBD1	TRBJ2-3	.	CASSQEGTGANTDTQYF	TGCGCCAGCAGCCAAGAGGGGACAGGGGCCAACACAGATACGCAGTATTTT
TRBV7-6	.	TRBJ1-5	few	CASSVNSNQPQHF	TGTGCCAGCAGCGTCAATAGCAATCAGCCCCAGCATTTT
TRBV4-3	.	TRBJ1-1	.	CASSSTRGTEAFF	TGCGCCAGCAGCTCCACCAGGGGAACTGAAGCTTTCTTT
TRBV3-1/TRBV3-2	.	TRBJ1-2	.	CASSQAWLGGRGYTF	TGTGCCAGCAGCCAAGCTTGGTTGGGGGGGCGAGGCTACACCTTC
TRBV2	TRBD1	TRBJ1-5	.	CASSSWTGANYPQPQHF	TGTGCCAGCAGTTCCTGGACAGGGGCGAACTATCCTCAGCCCCAGCATTTT
TRBV7-3	TRBD1	TRBJ2-3	.	CASSYTGTAPLDTQYF	TGTGCCAGCAGCTACACCGGGACAGCTCCGTTAGATACGCAGTATTTT
TRBV7-2	TRBD1	TRBJ1-2	few	CASSLDRQGAYGYTF	TGTGCCAGCAGCTTAGACAGACAGGGGGCCTATGGCTACACCTTC
TRBV19	TRBD1	TRBJ1-5	.	CASRVTGAPNQPQHF	TGTGCCAGTAGAGTGACAGGGGCCCCCAATCAGCCCCAGCATTTT
TRBV4-1	.	TRBJ1-1	.	CASSQEAWEGAFF	TGCGCCAGCAGCCAAGAAGCGTGGGAGGGAGCTTTCTTT
TRBV7-2	TRBD2	TRBJ2-1	.	CASSLSASGGALYNEQFF	TGTGCCAGCAGCTTATCGGCTAGCGGGGGGGCCCTGTACAATGAGCAGTTCTTC
TRBV4-1	.	TRBJ2-1	.	CASSQDWPTRQNNEQFF	TGCGCCAGCAGCCAAGATTGGCCTACGCGGCAAAACAATGAGCAGTTCTTC
TRBV7-3	TRBD1	TRBJ1-1	.	CASSPRQGNTEAFF	TGTGCCAGCAGCCCAAGACAGGGGAACACTGAAGCTTTCTTT
TRBV6-2/TRBV6-3	.	TRBJ2-1	.	CASSYLDYGLNEQFF	TGTGCCAGCAGTTACCTGGACTACGGGTTGAATGAGCAGTTCTTC
TRBV6-5	.	TRBJ1-2	.	CASRMDSHYGYTF	TGTGCCAGCAGGATGGACAGCCACTATGGCTACACCTTC
TRBV11-2	.	TRBJ1-2	.	CASSLRGAAYGYTF	TGTGCCAGCAGCCTTCGGGGGGCAGCCTATGGCTACACCTTC
TRBV7-2	.	TRBJ2-3	.	CASSLVSGGTDTQYF	TGTGCCAGCAGCTTAGTTTCCGGGGGCACAGATACGCAGTATTTT
TRBV7-9	.	TRBJ1-1	.	CASSLGQSDTEAFF	TGTGCCAGCAGCTTAGGACAGTCGGACACTGAAGCTTTCTTT
TRBV7-9	TRBD1	TRBJ1-1	many	CASSLGDRRPEAFF	TGTGCCAGCAGCTTAGGGGACAGGAGACCTGAAGCTTTCTTT
TRBV9	TRBD2	TRBJ2-5	.	CASSVGLAGLWWETQYF	TGTGCCAGCAGCGTAGGGTTAGCGGGGTTATGGTGGGAGACCCAGTACTTC
TRBV18	.	TRBJ1-6	.	CASSPLSFGGGNSPLHF	TGTGCCAGCTCACCACTCTCCTTCGGGGGGGGTAATTCACCCCTCCACTTT
TRBV5-4	TRBD2	TRBJ2-5	.	CASSLDSTGGGETQYF	TGTGCCAGCAGCTTGGATTCTACGGGGGGGGGAGAGACCCAGTACTTC
TRBV6-6	.	TRBJ2-3	.	CASSSGASDTQYF	TGTGCCAGCAGTTCTGGGGCCTCCGATACGCAGTATTTT
TRBV10-3	TRBD1	TRBJ2-1	.	CATEGTGGLFNEQFF	TGTGCCACCGAGGGAACAGGGGGTTTATTTAATGAGCAGTTCTTC